Presented here are 24 T cell receptor beta chains from one specimen sequenced in a study of cytomegalovirus exposure and HLA in healthy donors. Sequencing was performed with immunoSEQ multiplex PCR; in TCRdb, only in-frame clones are kept and a portion is missing. This table holds about 200,000 clones, about 81% found once. Sequenced material: PBMCs. Receptors were obtained from a woman in her thirties in good health and CMV-seronegative.

CDR3 in amino acids: CASSDTSGRTDTQYF. The CDR3 nucleotides read TGCGCCAGCAGTGACACTAGCGGACGCACAGATACGCAGTATTTT. The chain links TRBV10-1 to TRBJ2-3, with 8 bases fitting TRBD2. The V and J ends lost 3 bases and 1 base, in that order; junction bases with no gene match: 3. The CDR3 has 15 amino acids. Germline CDR1 and CDR2: WNHNN and SYGVQD (reference sequence).

The chain has TRBV5-1 and TRBJ1-1, with D possibly matching TRBD1 (6 bases). The V gene lost 7 bases and the J gene lost 0 bases, with 13 bases spanning the gap. Germline V CDR1 and CDR2: SGHRS, YFSETQ. This CDR3 has 14 amino acids. The CDR3 spells CASGRDTVNTEAFF. DNA of the CDR3: TGCGCCAGCGGACGGGACACTGTGAACACTGAAGCTTTCTTT.

The CDR3 spells CASIQGLAVYNEQFF. CDR3 nucleotides: TGTGCTAGCATCCAGGGACTAGCGGTCTACAATGAGCAGTTCTTC. This chain links TRBV12-5 with TRBJ2-1; 11 nucleotides align to TRBD2. CDR3 length: 15 amino acids. Germline V gene sequence: CDR1 LGHNT, CDR2 FRNRAP. After removal of 9 bases from V and 3 bases from J, the junction contained 7 bases not matched to a gene.

V gene TRBV10-1 combines with J gene TRBJ2-7; possible D gene TRBD1, 6 bases. V shed 1 base and J shed 0 bases, with 10 bases lying between them. Germline V gene sequence: CDR1 WNHNN, CDR2 SYGVQD (reference sequence). The CDR3 is 15 residues long. The CDR3 DNA reads TGCGCCAGCAGTGAGTTCCGACAGGCCTCCTACGAGCAGTACTTC. It codes for CASSEFRQASYEQYF.

This clone has just a few counts. The chain uses TRBV5-5 and TRBJ1-4, with D unresolved. V shed 0 bases and J shed 5 bases, with 5 bases lying between them. CDR3 size: 13 residues. CDR1 is SGHKS, CDR2 YYEKEE, per germline (reference sequence). DNA of the CDR3: TGTGCCAGCAGCTTGGCTCCCAATGAAAAACTGTTTTTT. Translating it yields CASSLAPNEKLFF.

CDR3 region: CASSVILANEQFF. As DNA, the CDR3 is TGTGCCAGCAGCGTAATACTAGCGAATGAGCAGTTCTTC. The chain is built from TRBV2 and TRBJ2-1; 7 positions agree with TRBD2. This CDR3 is built from 13 residues. V dropped 6 bases and J dropped 7; count of bases not matched to a gene: 6. The germline V gene has CDR1 SNHLY and CDR2 FYNNEI. The whole variable domain, filled in from reference TRBV2 and TRBJ2-1, reads EPEVTQTPSHQVTQMGQEVILRCVPISNHLYFYWYRQILGQKVEFLVSFYNNEISEKSEIFDDQFSVERPDGSNFTLKIRSTKLEDSAMYFCASSVILANEQFFGPGTRLTVL.

This chain's CDR3 is CASQTGLAGVYEQYF. The CDR3 nucleotides are TGCGCCAGCCAAACCGGACTAGCGGGGGTGTACGAGCAGTACTTC. The chain joins TRBV5-1 to TRBJ2-7; 13 bases map to TRBD2. Trimming took 7 bases from V and 4 from J; bases not matched to a gene: 8. The CDR3 extends over 15 amino acids. Germline lookup yields CDR1 SGHRS and CDR2 YFSETQ.

The chain's CDR3 is CASQVGPSTDTQYF. In nucleotides, the CDR3 is TGTGCCTCCCAGGTTGGGCCTAGCACAGATACGCAGTATTTT. The V and J genes are TRBV19 and TRBJ2-3; unclear D gene. The CDR3 totals 14 residues. Germline CDR1 LNHDA, CDR2 SQIVND (reference sequence). The germline V and J ends were trimmed by 11 bases and 0 bases, with 15 bases remaining between them.

V and J are TRBV5-1 and TRBJ2-7; the D is unclear. Germline values: CDR1 SGHRS, CDR2 YFSETQ. The length of the CDR3 is 14 residues. Trimming cost V 0 bases and J 2 bases, with 9 bases left between them. The CDR3 loop reads CASSLAQVAYEQYF. The CDR3 bases are TGCGCCAGCAGCTTGGCCCAGGTAGCCTACGAGCAGTACTTC.

This chain uses TRBV29-1 with TRBJ2-2, with 7 positions matching TRBD2. This CDR3 contains 13 residues. The J segment lost 6 bases and the V segment lost 4 bases, leaving 5 bases of the junction unmatched. CDR1 and CDR2 from the germline V gene are SQVTM and ANQGSEA. CDR3 protein: CSVATSEAGELFF. CDR3 DNA sequence: TGCAGCGTTGCCACTAGCGAGGCCGGGGAGCTGTTTTTT.

The chain recombines TRBV11-2 with TRBJ2-5, with D tentatively TRBD2 (6 bases). CDR1 is SGHAT and CDR2 is FQNNGV in the germline V gene. The CDR3 contains 14 residues. The V end was cut by 4 bases, the J end by 5 bases, with 14 bases between. The CDR3 reads CASSSQRGWETQYF. In nucleotides, the CDR3 is TGTGCCAGCAGCTCACAACGGGGGTGGGAGACCCAGTACTTC.

The chain links TRBV5-1 to TRBJ2-1, with D possibly TRBD1 on 6 matching bases. The CDR3 has 18 amino acids. Trimming removed 4 bases from V and 0 bases from J, with 20 bases in between. Germline CDR1 is SGHRS and CDR2 is YFSETQ. The CDR3 nucleotides read TGCGCCAGCAGCCTGGTCCCCTCCGGACAGAGCTCCTACAATGAGCAGTTCTTC. Protein sequence: CASSLVPSGQSSYNEQFF.

This clone appeared once. The chain recombines TRBV7-9 with TRBJ2-5; 14 bases are a match to TRBD2. Per the germline V gene, CDR1 is SEHNR and CDR2 is FQNEAQ (reference sequence). This CDR3 region has 19 residues. Trimming removed 5 bases from V and 5 bases from J; junction bases left unmatched: 16. The CDR3 spells CASSEPGLAGVRGVETQYF. For the CDR3, the DNA is TGTGCCAGCAGCGAACCGGGACTAGCGGGAGTTCGCGGGGTTGAGACCCAGTACTTC.

This chain uses TRBV19 with TRBJ2-1, with D tentatively TRBD1 (5 bases). Trimming stripped 10 bases from V and 9 bases from J, with 16 bases between. CDR3 length: 12 amino acids. CDR1 and CDR2 (germline): LNHDA, SQIVND (reference sequence). CDR3 sequence (DNA): TGTGCCACGACAGCCGCCCGGAGTGAGCAGTTCTTC. As protein: CATTAARSEQFF.

The table lists this clone with a few counts. J is TRBJ1-5 and V is TRBV10-3, with D maybe TRBD1 (6 bases). Trimming cost V 4 bases and J 2 bases, with 9 bases left between them. This CDR3 is built from 14 residues. CDR1 ENHRY and CDR2 SYGVKD come from the germline V gene. The DNA of the CDR3 is TGTGCCATCAGTGTGGCAGGGGGCAATCAGCCCCAGCATTTT. It is translated as CAISVAGGNQPQHF.

This clone has a handful of counts. The rearrangement joins TRBV28 to TRBJ1-4, with TRBD1 matching 10 bases. V was clipped by 5 bases and J by 11 bases; unmatched bases: 2. Germline lookup yields CDR1 MDHEN and CDR2 SYDVKM. The CDR3 has 12 residues. CDR3 residues: CASSGQGGKLFF. Written as DNA, the CDR3 is TGTGCCAGCAGTGGACAGGGGGGGAAACTGTTTTTT.

As to this clone: Other DNA variants within this sample encode the same CDR3. This rearrangement joins TRBV5-1 to TRBJ2-5, with a possible D match to TRBD2 (6 bases). Germline lookup yields CDR1 SGHRS and CDR2 YFSETQ. V lost 0 bases, J lost 3 bases, and 9 bases lay in between. The CDR3 covers 14 residues. The CDR3: CASSLGASEETQYF. Written as DNA, the CDR3 is TGCGCCAGCAGCTTGGGTGCTAGCGAAGAGACCCAGTACTTC.

The V call is TRBV6-5, the J call TRBJ1-5, with 9 positions matching TRBD1. Trimming cost V 6 bases and J 4 bases; bases outside gene matches: 7. The CDR3 is 15 residues long. Germline V CDR1 and CDR2: MNHEY, SVGAGI. This CDR3 is CASSQRQGVNQPQHF. CDR3 bases: TGTGCCAGCAGCCAGAGACAGGGGGTAAATCAGCCCCAGCATTTT.

There are a few counts of this clone. The chain has TRBV5-6 and TRBJ2-2, with TRBD2 matching 7 bases. The CDR3 sequence is 18 residues long. Germline V gene lookup returns CDR1 SGHDT and CDR2 YYEEEE. The V segment lost 1 base and the J segment 0 bases; nucleotides outside the gene matches: 9. The CDR3 region is CASSLLGGRFANTGELFF. The DNA of the CDR3 is TGTGCCAGCAGCTTGCTGGGAGGGAGATTCGCGAACACCGGGGAGCTGTTTTTT.

The chain joins TRBV9 to TRBJ2-1; 10 bases line up with TRBD2. CDR3 length equals 15 residues. Losses at the gene ends were 0 bases for V and 11 bases for J; bases not matched to a gene: 8. Germline assignment: CDR1 SGDLS and CDR2 YYNGEE. DNA of the CDR3: TGTGCCAGCAGCGTAGAGGGTAGCGGGAGGTCCAAGCAGTTCTTC. Translating gives CASSVEGSGRSKQFF.

The V gene is TRBV27, the J gene TRBJ1-5; 7 bases fit TRBD1. The CDR3 has 16 amino acids. With V trimmed by 3 bases and J by 5 bases, 10 bases remained unmatched. Germline values: CDR1 MNHEY, CDR2 SMNVEV (reference sequence). The CDR3 loop is CASSLGGTDFHQPQHF. Written as DNA, the CDR3 is TGTGCCAGCAGTTTGGGTGGGACAGATTTTCATCAGCCCCAGCATTTT.

This chain links TRBV19 with TRBJ2-3, with TRBD1 as a possible D gene (6 bases). CDR3 size: 14 residues. V was clipped by 5 bases and J by 3 bases, with 12 bases between them. Germline assignment: CDR1 LNHDA and CDR2 SQIVND (reference sequence). This CDR3 reads CASSEQGWTDTQYF. The CDR3 DNA is TGTGCCAGTAGTGAACAGGGTTGGACAGATACGCAGTATTTT.

CDR3 DNA sequence: TGTGCCAGCGGGGCAGGTACCACTAGCACAGATACGCAGTATTTT. It is translated as CASGAGTTSTDTQYF. V gene TRBV2 combines with J gene TRBJ2-3, with TRBD1 as a possible D gene (5 bases). Germline CDR1 and CDR2: SNHLY and FYNNEI. The CDR3 runs to 15 residues. The V end was cut by 8 bases, the J end by 0 bases, with 15 bases between.

The chain couples TRBV14 to TRBJ1-2; 7 nucleotides agree with TRBD1. The germline V gene encodes CDR1 SGHDN and CDR2 FVKESK. The CDR3 runs to 14 residues. The V and J ends lost 4 bases and 6 bases, in that order; junction bases with no gene match: 8. In DNA, the CDR3 is TGTGCCAGCAGCCCTCGACAGGGAATAGATGGCTACACCTTC. Protein: CASSPRQGIDGYTF.